The next 29 T cell receptor beta chains were all read from a single sample in a study of blood T cells in healthy people across ages (dated by TCRdb to 2014 to 2015). Libraries were constructed by 5' RACE. Sequencing was performed on an Illumina HiSeq 2500. A second PCR of about 6 to 11 cycles was performed with a sample-barcoded 5' primer and a J-beta primer mix. TCRdb reworked the public reads: Q25 trimming with fastp, MiXCR clone assembly, productive beta chains retained. Merged by CDR3 protein, the rows form single entries marked with the most common genes and DNA. The sample table shows fewer than 1 million distinct CDR3 sequences, and under 45% are seen once. Around 18% of the sample belongs to the ten largest clones. Material: blood. The receptors derive from a man between 60 and 75 years old in good health.

The V call is TRBV20-1, the J call TRBJ1-2, with a possible D match to TRBD1 (6 bases). Trimming removed 0 bases from V and 7 bases from J, with 15 bases in between. The CDR3 covers 14 residues. Germline CDR1 reads DFQATT; CDR2 reads SNEGSKA (reference sequence). The CDR3 region has the DNA TGCAGTGCTAGAGATACCAGGGGATCCCGTGGCTACACCTTC. Residues: CSARDTRGSRGYTF.

The chain recombines TRBV30 with TRBJ1-5; 9 nucleotides agree with TRBD1. In germline, CDR1 is GTSNPN, CDR2 SVGIG (reference sequence). The CDR3 contains 15 residues. Trimming at V came to 3 bases and at J to 5 bases, leaving 8 bases not matched to a gene. CDR3 nucleotide sequence: TGTGCCTGGAGACGTACAGGGGGCGTAGATCAGCCCCAGCATTTT. Its protein product is CAWRRTGGVDQPQHF.

This clonotype appeared once. A single base separates this from a much larger clone, so it may be a read error. The chain has TRBV4-1 and TRBJ2-1; TRBD2 matches 11 bases. The junction had 7 bases not matched to a gene; V was cut back by 4 bases and J by 8 bases. Germline V gene lookup returns CDR1 MGHRA and CDR2 YSYEKL. The CDR3 is made up of 15 amino acids. This CDR3 reads CASSRAGTSGDEQFF. The CDR3, as DNA: TGCGCCAGCAGCCGCGCCGGGACTAGCGGCGATGAGCAGTTCTTC.

This clonotype was recorded a few times. This chain uses TRBV3-1 with TRBJ1-2, with D maybe TRBD1 (6 bases). Trimming removed 1 base at V and 2 bases at J, with 11 bases between. CDR3 size: 15 residues. CDR1 and CDR2 from the germline V gene are LGHDT and YNNKEL (reference sequence). The CDR3 bases are TGTGCCAGCAGCCAAGTACTGAGGGGGAACTATGGCTACACCTTC. It encodes CASSQVLRGNYGYTF.

The chain has TRBV14 and TRBJ2-7, with D perhaps TRBD1 (5 bases). V lost 3 bases and J 3 bases, leaving 9 bases between the germline ends. The CDR3 runs 13 residues. From germline, CDR1 is SGHDN and CDR2 FVKESK. This CDR3 reads CASSQLTDYEQYF. The CDR3 coding sequence is TGTGCCAGCAGCCAGTTGACAGACTACGAGCAGTACTTC.

The chain couples TRBV5-1 to TRBJ2-7; D not certain. Trimming pared 0 bases from V and 3 bases from J, leaving 7 bases between. The CDR3 has 13 amino acids. Germline CDR1 is SGHRS and CDR2 is YFSETQ. The CDR3 DNA is TGCGCCAGCAGCTTGGATGACAACTACGAGCAGTACTTC. Amino acids: CASSLDDNYEQYF.

This clonotype showed up just a few times. The genes are TRBV28 and TRBJ2-7; the match to TRBD1 covers 9 bases. Germline CDR1 MDHEN, CDR2 SYDVKM. Germline trimming cut 2 bases from V and 5 bases from J; bases unmatched to any gene: 7. This CDR3 contains 15 residues. The CDR3 spells CASSLRNRGPHEQYF. The CDR3 bases are TGTGCCAGCAGTTTACGAAACAGGGGGCCCCACGAGCAGTACTTC.

This chain uses TRBV25-1 with TRBJ1-6, with D perhaps TRBD1 (5 bases). Germline loops: CDR1 MGHDK, CDR2 SYGVNS. The CDR3 loop spans 14 amino acids. V gave up 5 bases and J gave up 9 bases, with 14 bases separating them. CDR3 in amino acids: CASSSYQGTSPLHF. The CDR3 DNA reads as TGTGCCAGCAGTTCATACCAGGGTACTTCACCCCTCCACTTT. The full variable domain, rest sourced from reference TRBV25-1 and TRBJ1-6, is EADIYQTPRYLVIGTGKKITLECSQTMGHDKMYWYQQDPGMELHLIHYSYGVNSTEKGDLSSESTVSRIRTEHFPLTLESARPSHTSQYLCASSSYQGTSPLHFGNGTRLTVT.

About this clonotype itself: A junction boundary mismatches the germline segment, possibly from a read error. This chain links TRBV7-2 with TRBJ2-3, with D unresolved. CDR1 is SGHTA and CDR2 is FQGNSA in the germline V gene. CDR3 length: 14 amino acids. In nucleotides, the CDR3 is TGTGCCAGCAGCTTAGACGCGGTCTCCGATATGCAGTATTTT. It encodes CASSLDAVSDMQYF.

The chain carries TRBV5-5 and TRBJ1-4; D perhaps matches TRBD1 (5 bases). Germline CDR1 SGHKS, CDR2 YYEKEE (reference sequence). Between the trimmed V and J ends, which lost 1 base and 2 bases, there was a span of 9 bases. The CDR3 runs 15 residues. Here the CDR3 DNA reads TGTGCCAGCAGCTTGCGGGACGACACTAATGAAAAACTGTTTTTT. It encodes CASSLRDDTNEKLFF.

V gene TRBV2 combines with J gene TRBJ2-5; a weak D match, TRBD2 (6 bases). Germline CDR1 SNHLY, CDR2 FYNNEI. This CDR3 region has 16 residues. Trimming took 4 bases from V and 3 from J, leaving 18 bases between them. This CDR3 is CASSGSREMQEETQYF. Written as DNA, the CDR3 is TGTGCCAGCAGTGGAAGTCGGGAGATGCAGGAAGAGACCCAGTACTTC.

The chain has TRBV6-1 and TRBJ1-2; TRBD1 is a possible D gene (5 bases). Between the trimmed V and J ends, which lost 8 bases and 2 bases, there was a span of 6 bases. This CDR3 is built from 11 residues. The V gene's germline CDR1 is MNHNS and CDR2 SASEGT. CDR3 bases: TGTGCCAGCGGACACAACTATGGCTACACCTTC. It translates to CASGHNYGYTF.

This chain uses TRBV7-8 with TRBJ1-6; D not resolved. This CDR3 is built from 16 residues. CDR1 SGHVS and CDR2 FQNEAQ come from the germline V gene. V gave up 7 bases and J gave up 0 bases, with 13 bases separating them. CDR3 nucleotides: TGTGCCAGCACCCAACGTGGCAGCTCCTATAATTCACCCCTCCACTTT. This sequence encodes CASTQRGSSYNSPLHF.

This chain uses TRBV3-1 with TRBJ1-2, with unresolved D. From germline, CDR1 is LGHDT and CDR2 YNNKEL (reference sequence). CDR3 length equals 13 residues. Trimming took 4 bases from V and 8 from J, leaving 14 bases between them. CDR3 in DNA: TGTGCCAGCAGCCTCTTAGAGCTAGGGGGCTACACCTTC. Amino acids: CASSLLELGGYTF.

On this clonotype: This CDR3 is missing its conserved last phenylalanine or tryptophan, likely due to a read error. This chain connects TRBV5-1 to TRBJ2-4; maybe TRBD1 (5 bases). The CDR3 has 16 amino acids. V lost 0 bases and J lost 3, with 13 bases in between. In germline, CDR1 is SGHRS, CDR2 YFSETQ. The CDR3 protein is CASSLEQALVKNIQYI. In nucleotides, the CDR3 is TGCGCCAGCAGCTTGGAACAGGCATTGGTCAAAAACATTCAGTACATC.

This clonotype was detected only a few times. The J gene is TRBJ2-4, the V gene TRBV7-2; 7 nucleotides align to TRBD1. V shed 5 bases and J 5 bases; nucleotides not matched to a gene: 6. Germline V gene data show CDR1 as SGHTA and CDR2 as FQGNSA. CDR3 length: 14 amino acids. This CDR3 reads CASSTGTAENIQYF. DNA for the CDR3: TGTGCCAGCAGCACCGGGACAGCAGAAAACATTCAGTACTTC.

Details on this clonotype: A much larger clone lies a single base off, so this may be a read error. V and J are TRBV7-9 and TRBJ2-7; 9 nucleotides line up with TRBD2. The germline gives CDR1 SEHNR, CDR2 FQNEAQ (reference sequence). The CDR3 is made up of 13 amino acids. The junction had 9 bases not matched to a gene; V was cut back by 8 bases and J by 7 bases. This CDR3 is CASDLAGHNEQYF. The CDR3 bases are TGTGCCAGCGACCTAGCGGGGCACAATGAGCAGTACTTC.

This clonotype was seen more than once but under ten times. The chain has TRBV10-3 and TRBJ1-5; D unclear. V dropped 2 bases and J dropped 2 bases, with 7 bases sitting between them. CDR1 and CDR2 from the germline V gene are ENHRY and SYGVKD. The CDR3 spans 14 residues. The CDR3 region is CAISESGGNQPQHF. DNA of the CDR3: TGTGCCATCAGTGAGAGTGGAGGCAATCAGCCCCAGCATTTT.

The table lists this clonotype with many counts. The rearrangement uses TRBV27 and TRBJ2-7; 14 positions match TRBD2. This CDR3 region has 17 residues. Germline V gene sequence: CDR1 MNHEY, CDR2 SMNVEV (reference sequence). V dropped 6 bases and J dropped 5; count of bases not matched to a gene: 12. The CDR3 region is CASSADRLAGGQHEQYF. CDR3 DNA: TGTGCCAGCAGCGCGGATCGACTAGCGGGGGGGCAGCACGAGCAGTACTTC.

This clonotype turned up a few times. This may arise from a read error, as a much more abundant clone is one base away. The gene calls are TRBV20-1 and TRBJ2-5; 10 nucleotides agree with TRBD2. CDR1 is DFQATT, CDR2 SNEGSKA, per germline (reference sequence). CDR3 size: 15 residues. V shed 4 bases and J 11 bases; nucleotides not matched to a gene: 16. The CDR3 is CSATLAGGSYNEQYF. The CDR3 DNA reads as TGCAGTGCTACCTTAGCGGGGGGTTCCTACAATGAGCAGTACTTC.

This clonotype was counted a few times. V is TRBV4-1 and J is TRBJ1-2; the D is unclear. CDR3 length: 14 residues. Germline V gene sequence: CDR1 MGHRA, CDR2 YSYEKL. V was clipped by 0 bases and J by 4 bases, with 9 bases between them. In DNA form, the CDR3 reads TGCGCCAGCAGCCAAGACACCCGGGGCTATGGCTACACCTTC. Translating gives CASSQDTRGYGYTF.

This clonotype was detected only a few times. The chain carries TRBV7-9 and TRBJ2-3; TRBD2 agrees at 10 bases. J gave up 7 bases and V 8 bases, and 9 bases lay outside the gene matches. CDR3 length: 14 amino acids. Germline CDR1 reads SEHNR; CDR2 reads FQNEAQ (reference sequence). CDR3 amino acids: CASGSSSGGNTQYF. CDR3 DNA: TGTGCCAGCGGTTCATCTAGCGGGGGTAATACGCAGTATTTT.

This clonotype was counted between two and nine times. V gene TRBV6-1 combines with J gene TRBJ1-5; D gene unclear. V was trimmed by 3 bases and J by 6 bases, leaving 9 bases between them. The germline V gene has CDR1 MNHNS and CDR2 SASEGT. The CDR3 consists of 13 residues. The CDR3 bases are TGTGCCAGCAGTGATACCAGGAGTCAGCCCCAGCATTTT. Translation: CASSDTRSQPQHF.

The V gene is TRBV6-4, the J gene TRBJ2-6; no definite D call. Trimming left V 6 bases short and J 0 bases short, with 6 bases between. CDR1 MRHNA and CDR2 SNTAGT come from the germline V gene. The CDR3 runs to 14 residues. The CDR3 coding sequence is TGTGCCAGCAGGGTAAGCTCTGGGGCCAACGTCCTGACTTTC. Translation: CASRVSSGANVLTF.

This clonotype was found a few times. The chain carries TRBV4-1 and TRBJ2-7; the D gene could be TRBD1 or TRBD2 (6 bases each). The CDR3 has 15 amino acids. CDR1 and CDR2 (germline): MGHRA, YSYEKL. V shed 5 bases and J shed 3 bases, with 17 bases lying between them. The CDR3 is CASSSQGRGDYEQYF. The DNA for the CDR3 is TGCGCCAGCAGCTCCCAGGGAAGGGGGGACTACGAGCAGTACTTC.

This chain connects TRBV7-3 to TRBJ2-7; 9 nucleotides line up with TRBD2. Germline CDR1 is SGHTA and CDR2 is FQGTGA. V shed 5 bases and J 4 bases; nucleotides not matched to a gene: 9. The CDR3 consists of 15 residues. CDR3 bases: TGTGCCAGCAGCGAGAGGCCGGGACTAGCTTACGAGCAGTACTTC. Protein: CASSERPGLAYEQYF. Drawing the rest from reference TRBV7-3 and TRBJ2-7, the complete variable domain is GAGVSQTPSNKVTEKGKYVELRCDPISGHTALYWYRQSLGQGPEFLIYFQGTGAADDSGLPNDRFFAVRPEGSVSTLKIQRTERGDSAVYLCASSERPGLAYEQYFGPGTRLTVT.

The gene calls are TRBV18 and TRBJ2-1, with D perhaps TRBD2 (6 bases). The CDR3 spans 15 residues. Trimming pared 3 bases from V and 5 bases from J, leaving 14 bases between. Per germline, CDR1 KGHSH and CDR2 LQKENI. Here the CDR3 DNA reads TGTGCCAGCTCACCTCCAGCGGGTTTAAACAATGAGCAGTTCTTC. It is translated as CASSPPAGLNNEQFF.

This chain uses TRBV5-1 with TRBJ2-3; TRBD1 aligns across 9 bases. J was trimmed by 3 bases and V by 3 bases; bases with no gene match: 5. CDR3 length: 15 residues. Per germline, CDR1 SGHRS and CDR2 YFSETQ. The CDR3 DNA is TGCGCCAGCAGCTCGCAGGACAGGGGAACAGATACGCAGTATTTT. It translates to CASSSQDRGTDTQYF.

This clonotype was counted only a few times. The V gene is TRBV6-2 or TRBV6-3, the J gene TRBJ2-5; weak D call: TRBD2 (5 bases). Germline CDR1 and CDR2: MNHEY and SVGEGT. Between the trimmed V and J ends, which lost 0 bases and 3 bases, there was a span of 14 bases. The length of the CDR3 is 16 residues. CDR3 region: CASSYSVSIGKETQYF. The CDR3 DNA is TGTGCCAGCAGTTACTCAGTCTCAATCGGGAAAGAGACCCAGTACTTC.